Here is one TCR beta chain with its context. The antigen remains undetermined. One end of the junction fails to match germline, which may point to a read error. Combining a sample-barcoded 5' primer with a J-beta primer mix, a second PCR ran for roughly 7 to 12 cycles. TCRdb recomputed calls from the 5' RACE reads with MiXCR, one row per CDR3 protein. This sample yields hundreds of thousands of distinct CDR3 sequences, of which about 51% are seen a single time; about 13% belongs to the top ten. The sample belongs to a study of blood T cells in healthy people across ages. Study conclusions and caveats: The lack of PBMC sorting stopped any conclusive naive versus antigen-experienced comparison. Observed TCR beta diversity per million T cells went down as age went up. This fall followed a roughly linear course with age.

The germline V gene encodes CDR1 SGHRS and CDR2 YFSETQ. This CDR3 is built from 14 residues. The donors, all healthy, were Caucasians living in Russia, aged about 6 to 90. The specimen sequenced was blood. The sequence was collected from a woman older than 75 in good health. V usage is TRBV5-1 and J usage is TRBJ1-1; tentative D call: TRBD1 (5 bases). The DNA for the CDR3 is TGCGCCGGCAGCCTCAGGGCATTGAACACTGAAGCTTTCTTT. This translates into CAGSLRALNTEAFF.